The 3 T cell receptor beta chains listed next were all sequenced from one sample in a study of response to subunit inactivated influenza vaccine. One entry per CDR3 protein results from TCRdb running MiXCR on the RT-PCR reads. The table records 150,000 to 200,000 distinct CDR3 sequences, 10% to 15% of them present only once. The sample also formed part of further work on T cells expressing NK-cell markers. That work contributes: UMI-tagged 5'RACE template switching yielded the TCR beta cDNA.

Material: CD8+ T cells sorted from PBMCs, obtained roughly 12 days after vaccination. All receptors come from a man aged 50-59 years who received an inactivated influenza vaccine.

The chain recombines TRBV12-3 or TRBV12-4 with TRBJ2-5; D could derive from TRBD1 or TRBD2 (7 bases each). The CDR3 covers 15 residues. Trimming removed 7 bases from V and 7 bases from J, with 22 bases in between. CDR3 amino acids: CASNGAGQSKGTQYF. The CDR3 region has the DNA TGTGCCAGCAATGGAGCGGGACAGTCCAAAGGGACCCAGTACTTC.

Only a few counts were recorded for this clonotype. The chain combines TRBV7-3 with TRBJ2-3; 7 nucleotides align to TRBD2. Trimming removed 0 bases from V and 4 bases from J; junction bases left unmatched: 4. The V gene's germline CDR1 is SGHTA and CDR2 FQGTGA. This CDR3 spans 15 amino acids. CDR3 sequence reads: CASSLTGGSPDTQYF. The CDR3 nucleotides are TGTGCCAGCAGCTTAACCGGCGGGAGCCCAGATACGCAGTATTTT.

Here the CDR3 reads CASSLRGLGRTNNEQFF. CDR3 bases: TGTGCCAGCAGTTTAAGGGGACTCGGGAGAACCAACAATGAGCAGTTCTTC. The V gene is TRBV28, the J gene TRBJ2-1; D is possibly TRBD2 (6 bases). The CDR3 sequence is 17 residues long. Trimming took off 2 bases at V and 5 bases at J, with 19 bases between the two ends. Germline lookup yields CDR1 MDHEN and CDR2 SYDVKM.